The entry below describes one T cell receptor (beta chain). Its antigen remains unknown. This record comes from a study of OX40 agonist ivuxolimab in advanced cancers. Study summary: Three patients showed partial responses: one hepatocellular carcinoma and two cutaneous melanoma cases. Findings and limits, study-wide: The authors did not determine the antigen specificity of the expanded peripheral T cells.

V lost 2 bases, J lost 6 bases, and 9 bases stayed unmatched. CDR1 and CDR2 (germline): ENHRY, SYGVKD. The CDR3 contains 15 residues. Sequencing used immunoSEQ multiplex PCR; TCRdb keeps in-frame clones, though not all of them. The repertoire holds 55,000 to 85,000 clones, with about 86% as singletons. The chain employs TRBV10-3 and TRBJ2-7; TRBD2 matches at 8 bases. The source material was CD4+ or CD8+ T cells sorted from blood, sampled in a trial of the OX40 agonist ivuxolimab. This TCR was recovered from an adult with an advanced solid tumor such as melanoma, head and neck, liver or kidney cancer. The CDR3, as DNA: TGTGCCATCAGTGAGATATCGGGAGGGCCTACCGAGCAGTACTTC. Its protein is CAISEISGGPTEQYF.